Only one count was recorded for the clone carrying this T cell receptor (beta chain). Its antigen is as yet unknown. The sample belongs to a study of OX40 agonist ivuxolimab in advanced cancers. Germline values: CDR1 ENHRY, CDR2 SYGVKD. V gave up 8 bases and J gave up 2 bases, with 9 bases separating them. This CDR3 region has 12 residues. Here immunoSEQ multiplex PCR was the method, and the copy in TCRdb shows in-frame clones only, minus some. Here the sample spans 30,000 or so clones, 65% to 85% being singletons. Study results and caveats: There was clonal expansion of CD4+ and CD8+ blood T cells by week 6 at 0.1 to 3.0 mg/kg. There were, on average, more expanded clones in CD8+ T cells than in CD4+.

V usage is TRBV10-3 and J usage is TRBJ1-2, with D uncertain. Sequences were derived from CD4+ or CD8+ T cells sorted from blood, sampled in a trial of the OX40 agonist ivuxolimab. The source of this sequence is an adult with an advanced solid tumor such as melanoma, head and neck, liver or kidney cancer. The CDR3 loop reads CAIPMGNYGYTF. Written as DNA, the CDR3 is TGTGCCATCCCAATGGGGAACTATGGCTACACCTTC.